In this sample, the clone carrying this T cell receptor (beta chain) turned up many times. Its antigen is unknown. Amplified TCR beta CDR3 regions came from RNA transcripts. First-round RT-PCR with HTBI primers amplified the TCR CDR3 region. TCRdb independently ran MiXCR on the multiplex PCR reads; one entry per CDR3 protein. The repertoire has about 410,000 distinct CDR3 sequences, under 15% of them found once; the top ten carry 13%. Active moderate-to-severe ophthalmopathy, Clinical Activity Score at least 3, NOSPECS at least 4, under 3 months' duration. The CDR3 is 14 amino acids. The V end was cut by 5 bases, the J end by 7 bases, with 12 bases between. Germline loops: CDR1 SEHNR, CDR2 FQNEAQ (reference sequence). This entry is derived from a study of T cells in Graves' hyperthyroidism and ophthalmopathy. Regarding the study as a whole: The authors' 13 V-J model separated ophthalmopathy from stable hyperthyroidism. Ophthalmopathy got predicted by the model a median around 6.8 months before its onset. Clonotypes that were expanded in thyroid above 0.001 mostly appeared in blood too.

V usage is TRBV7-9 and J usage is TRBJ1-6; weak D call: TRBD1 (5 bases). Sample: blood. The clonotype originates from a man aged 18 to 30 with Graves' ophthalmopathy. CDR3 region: CASSQTVGNSPLHF. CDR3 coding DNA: TGTGCCAGCAGCCAGACAGTGGGCAATTCACCCCTCCACTTT.